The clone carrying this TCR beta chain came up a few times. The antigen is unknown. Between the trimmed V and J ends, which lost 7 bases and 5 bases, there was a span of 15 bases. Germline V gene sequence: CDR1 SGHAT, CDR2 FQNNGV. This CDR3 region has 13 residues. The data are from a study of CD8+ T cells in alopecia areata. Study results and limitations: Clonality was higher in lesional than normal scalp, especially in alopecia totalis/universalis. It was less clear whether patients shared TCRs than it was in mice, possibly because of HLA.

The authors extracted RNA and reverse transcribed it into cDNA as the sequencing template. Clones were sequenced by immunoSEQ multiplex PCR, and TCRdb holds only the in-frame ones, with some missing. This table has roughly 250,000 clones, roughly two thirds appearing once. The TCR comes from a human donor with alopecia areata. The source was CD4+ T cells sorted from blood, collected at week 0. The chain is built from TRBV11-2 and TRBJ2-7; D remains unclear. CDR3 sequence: CASTRLDRDEQYF. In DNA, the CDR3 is TGTGCCAGCACCCGCTTGGATAGGGACGAGCAGTACTTC.